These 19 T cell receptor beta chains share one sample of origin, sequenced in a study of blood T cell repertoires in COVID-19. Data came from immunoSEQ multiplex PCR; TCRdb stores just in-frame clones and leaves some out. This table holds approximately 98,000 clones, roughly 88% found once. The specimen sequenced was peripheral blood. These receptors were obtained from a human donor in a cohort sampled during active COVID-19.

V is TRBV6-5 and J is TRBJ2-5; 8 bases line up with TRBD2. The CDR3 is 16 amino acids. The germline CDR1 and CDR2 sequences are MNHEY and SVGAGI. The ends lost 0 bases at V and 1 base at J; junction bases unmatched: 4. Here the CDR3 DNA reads TGTGCCAGCAGTTACTCGGCTAGCGGGCGCCAAGAGACCCAGTACTTC. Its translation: CASSYSASGRQETQYF.

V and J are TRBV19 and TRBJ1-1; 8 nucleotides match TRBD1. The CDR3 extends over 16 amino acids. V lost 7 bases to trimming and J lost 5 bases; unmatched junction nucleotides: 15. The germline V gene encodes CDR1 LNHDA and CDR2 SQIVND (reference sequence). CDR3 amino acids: CASTLGTRTGITEAFF. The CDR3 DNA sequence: TGTGCCAGTACCTTAGGGACCCGGACAGGGATTACTGAAGCTTTCTTT.

CDR3 loop: CASSSPGLAVYNEQFF. CDR3 sequence (DNA): TGTGCCAGCAGCTCCCCGGGACTAGCGGTGTACAATGAGCAGTTCTTC. This chain connects TRBV11-2 to TRBJ2-1; 11 bases are a match to TRBD2. V lost 4 bases to trimming and J lost 4 bases; unmatched junction nucleotides: 6. This CDR3 has 16 residues. CDR1 is SGHAT and CDR2 is FQNNGV in the germline V gene.

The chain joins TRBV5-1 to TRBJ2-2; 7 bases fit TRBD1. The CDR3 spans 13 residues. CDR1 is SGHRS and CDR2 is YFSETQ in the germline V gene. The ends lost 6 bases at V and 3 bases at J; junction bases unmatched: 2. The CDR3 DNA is TGCGCCAGCAAGGGGGCTGACACCGGGGAGCTGTTTTTT. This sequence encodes CASKGADTGELFF. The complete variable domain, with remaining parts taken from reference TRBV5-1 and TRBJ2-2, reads KAGVTQTPRYLIKTRGQQVTLSCSPISGHRSVSWYQQTPGQGLQFLFEYFSETQRNKGNFPGRFSGRQFSNSRSEMNVSTLELGDSALYLCASKGADTGELFFGEGSRLTVL.

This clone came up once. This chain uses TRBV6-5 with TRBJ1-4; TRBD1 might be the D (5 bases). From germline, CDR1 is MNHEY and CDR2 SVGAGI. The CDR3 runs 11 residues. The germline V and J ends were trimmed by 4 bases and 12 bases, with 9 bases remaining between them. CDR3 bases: TGTGCCAGCAGTTTCCAAGGGGAACTGTTTTTT. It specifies CASSFQGELFF.

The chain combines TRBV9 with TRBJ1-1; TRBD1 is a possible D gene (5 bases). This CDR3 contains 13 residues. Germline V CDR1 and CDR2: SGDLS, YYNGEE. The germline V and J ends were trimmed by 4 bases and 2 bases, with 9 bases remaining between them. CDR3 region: CASSPGLNTEAFF. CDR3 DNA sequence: TGTGCCAGCAGCCCGGGACTTAACACTGAAGCTTTCTTT.

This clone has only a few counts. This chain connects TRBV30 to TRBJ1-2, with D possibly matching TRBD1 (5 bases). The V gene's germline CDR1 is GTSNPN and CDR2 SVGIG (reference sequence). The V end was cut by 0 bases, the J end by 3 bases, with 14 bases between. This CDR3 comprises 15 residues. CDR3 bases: TGTGCCTGGAGTGTTTCTTTCGACAGTGACTATGGCTACACCTTC. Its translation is CAWSVSFDSDYGYTF.

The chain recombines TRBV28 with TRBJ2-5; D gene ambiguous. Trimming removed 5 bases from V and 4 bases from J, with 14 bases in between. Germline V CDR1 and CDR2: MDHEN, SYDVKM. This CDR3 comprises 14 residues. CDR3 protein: CASSPPSRPETQYF. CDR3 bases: TGTGCCAGCAGTCCCCCCTCGCGCCCAGAGACCCAGTACTTC.

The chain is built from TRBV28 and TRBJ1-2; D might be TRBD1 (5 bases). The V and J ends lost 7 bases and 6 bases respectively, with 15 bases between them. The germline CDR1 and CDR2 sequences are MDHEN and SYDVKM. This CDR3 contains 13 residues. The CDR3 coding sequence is TGTGCCAGCACCAGGGCCCATGAACATGGCTACACCTTC. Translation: CASTRAHEHGYTF.

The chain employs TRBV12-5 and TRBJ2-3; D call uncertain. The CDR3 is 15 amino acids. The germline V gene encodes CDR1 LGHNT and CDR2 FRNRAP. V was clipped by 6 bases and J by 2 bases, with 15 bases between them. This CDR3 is CASGPPGGATDTQYF. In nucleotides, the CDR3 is TGTGCTAGTGGGCCCCCCGGCGGAGCCACAGATACGCAGTATTTT. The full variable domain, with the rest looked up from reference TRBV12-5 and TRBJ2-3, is DARVTQTPRHKVTEMGQEVTMRCQPILGHNTVFWYRQTMMQGLELLAYFRNRAPLDDSGMPKDRFSAEMPDATLATLKIQPSEPRDSAVYFCASGPPGGATDTQYFGPGTRLTVL.

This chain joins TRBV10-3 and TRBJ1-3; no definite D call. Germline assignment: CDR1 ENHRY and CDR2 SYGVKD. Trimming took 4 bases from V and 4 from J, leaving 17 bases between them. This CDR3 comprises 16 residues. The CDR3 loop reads CAISVGYGVGGNTIYF. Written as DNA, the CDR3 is TGTGCCATCAGTGTAGGTTACGGAGTAGGAGGAAACACCATATATTTT.

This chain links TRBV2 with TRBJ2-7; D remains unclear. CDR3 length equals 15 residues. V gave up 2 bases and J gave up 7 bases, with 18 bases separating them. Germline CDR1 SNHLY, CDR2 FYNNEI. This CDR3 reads CASSESGQVLREQYF. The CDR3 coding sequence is TGTGCCAGCAGTGAATCAGGTCAGGTTCTGAGAGAGCAGTACTTC.

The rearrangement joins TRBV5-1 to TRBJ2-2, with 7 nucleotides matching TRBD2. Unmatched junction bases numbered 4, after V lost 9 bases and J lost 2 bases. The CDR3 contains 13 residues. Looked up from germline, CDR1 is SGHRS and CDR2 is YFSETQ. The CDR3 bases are TGCGCCAAACTAGCGACTAACACCGGGGAGCTGTTTTTT. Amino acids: CAKLATNTGELFF.

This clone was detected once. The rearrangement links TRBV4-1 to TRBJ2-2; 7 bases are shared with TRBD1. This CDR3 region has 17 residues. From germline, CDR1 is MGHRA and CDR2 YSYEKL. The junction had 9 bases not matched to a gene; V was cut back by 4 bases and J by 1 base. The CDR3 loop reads CASSPGPGTENTGELFF. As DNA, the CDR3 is TGCGCCAGCAGCCCAGGACCCGGGACAGAGAACACCGGGGAGCTGTTTTTT.

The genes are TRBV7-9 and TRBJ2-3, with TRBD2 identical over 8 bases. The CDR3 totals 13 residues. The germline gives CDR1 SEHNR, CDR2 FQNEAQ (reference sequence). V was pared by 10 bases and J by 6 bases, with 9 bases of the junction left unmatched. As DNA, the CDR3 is TGTGCCACCGACCCTACGGGGGGGGATACGCAGTATTTT. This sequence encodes CATDPTGGDTQYF.

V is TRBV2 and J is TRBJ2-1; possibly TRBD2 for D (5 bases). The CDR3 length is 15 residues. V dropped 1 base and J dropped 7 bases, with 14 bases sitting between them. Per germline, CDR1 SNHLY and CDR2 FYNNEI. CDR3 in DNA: TGTGCCAGCAGTGAAGGGGATCTCGGGGTTAATGAGCAGTTCTTC. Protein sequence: CASSEGDLGVNEQFF.

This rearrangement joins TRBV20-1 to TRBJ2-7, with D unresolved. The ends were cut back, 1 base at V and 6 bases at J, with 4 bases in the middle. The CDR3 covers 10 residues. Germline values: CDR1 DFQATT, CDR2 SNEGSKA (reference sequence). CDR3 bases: TGCAGTGCTAGAGGAGCCGAGCAGTACTTC. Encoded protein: CSARGAEQYF.

In DNA, the CDR3 is TGCGCCAGCAGCCCCTATGGACAGGGCGAGCAGTACTTC. Residues: CASSPYGQGEQYF. The chain uses TRBV5-1 and TRBJ2-7; 8 positions match TRBD1. V trimming: 4 bases; J trimming: 6 bases; junction bases outside the gene matches: 6. This CDR3 is built from 13 residues. Germline CDR1 and CDR2: SGHRS and YFSETQ. Drawing the rest from reference TRBV5-1 and TRBJ2-7, the complete variable domain is KAGVTQTPRYLIKTRGQQVTLSCSPISGHRSVSWYQQTPGQGLQFLFEYFSETQRNKGNFPGRFSGRQFSNSRSEMNVSTLELGDSALYLCASSPYGQGEQYFGPGTRLTVT.

CDR3 sequence (DNA): TGTGCCAGCTCACCACCAGGGGCCGTCGGGAATTCACCCCTCCACTTT. Residues: CASSPPGAVGNSPLHF. The chain carries TRBV18 and TRBJ1-6; D may be TRBD1 (5 bases). Germline V gives CDR1 KGHSH, CDR2 LQKENI. The CDR3 extends over 16 amino acids. Deletions cut 0 bases from V and 7 bases from J, with 13 bases between.